Listed below are T cell receptor beta chains from one sample, sequenced in a study of blood T cell repertoires in COVID-19. The repertoire was sequenced with immunoSEQ multiplex PCR; TCRdb's copy has only in-frame clones and lacks some. The sample contains some 260,000 clones, about 80% of which appear only once. The sequenced material came from PBMCs or T cells enriched from blood (not recorded which). These receptors were collected from a young man with acute COVID-19. The CDR3 runs from the conserved cysteine through the conserved F or W. The D gene is left open where the match is weak. The size of a clone is reported for some rows only, either as once, few or many, or as a class for expanded clones.

.	TRBJ2-5	TRBD1	TRBV14	TGTGCCAGCAGCCAAGACAGGGGGCACGAGGAAAGTCAAGAGACCCAGTACTTC	CASSQDRGHEESQETQYF
.	TRBJ1-1	.	TRBV14	TGTGCCAGCAGCGAGGCCGTTGAAGCTTTCTTT	CASSEAVEAFF
.	TRBJ2-1	.	TRBV6-2/TRBV6-3	TGTGCCAGCAGTTGGACTACCTACAATGAGCAGTTCTTC	CASSWTTYNEQFF
.	TRBJ2-2	TRBD1	TRBV15	TGTGCCACCAGCAGAGCCGGGACAGGGAGCGCCGGGGAGCTGTTTTTT	CATSRAGTGSAGELFF
.	TRBJ1-5	.	TRBV6-4	TGTGCCAGCAGTCCGGACAGCCATCAGCCCCAGCATTTT	CASSPDSHQPQHF
.	TRBJ2-1	.	TRBV10-3	TGTGCCATCATGCAGGGCGGTGAGCAGTTCTTC	CAIMQGGEQFF
.	TRBJ2-4	.	TRBV4-2	TGTGCCAGCAGCCAAGTGGGGAACAGGGACAAAAACATTCAGTACTTC	CASSQVGNRDKNIQYF
few	TRBJ1-1	.	TRBV7-2	TGTGCCAGCAGCACGGGACACCAGACTGAAGCTTTCTTT	CASSTGHQTEAFF
.	TRBJ1-1	.	TRBV5-5	TGTGCCAGCAGCGAAGGGAGGGAAAACACTGAAGCTTTCTTT	CASSEGRENTEAFF
.	TRBJ2-1	TRBD1	TRBV28	TGTGCCAGCAGTTTTAGGACAGGGGACCGCAATGAGCAGTTCTTC	CASSFRTGDRNEQFF
.	TRBJ1-4	TRBD1	TRBV15	TGTGCCACCAGCAGGACAGGGGTTGTAAAAAATGAAAAACTGTTTTTT	CATSRTGVVKNEKLFF
.	TRBJ2-3	.	TRBV10-2	TGCGCCAGCAGTGAGCCCCCGGGGTCAGATACGCAGTATTTT	CASSEPPGSDTQYF
.	TRBJ1-2	TRBD1	TRBV5-6	TGTGCCAGCAGCTTGGGACAGGGCAACTATGGCTACACCTTC	CASSLGQGNYGYTF
.	TRBJ2-2	.	TRBV4-1	TGCGCCAGCACCGGGAGTACCGGGGAGCTGTTTTTT	CASTGSTGELFF
.	TRBJ2-1	TRBD2	TRBV25-1	TGTGCCAGCAGTGAATCCGGGACTAGGCATTACAATGAGCAGTTCTTC	CASSESGTRHYNEQFF
.	TRBJ1-1	TRBD1	TRBV29-1	TGCAGCGTTGAACAGGGGGTGAACACTGAAGCTTTCTTT	CSVEQGVNTEAFF
.	TRBJ1-4	TRBD1	TRBV4-1	TGCGCCAGCAGCCAAGAAACACCAAACTGGGACAGACACAATGAAAAACTGTTTTTT	CASSQETPNWDRHNEKLFF
.	TRBJ1-5	.	TRBV16	TGTGCCAGCAGCCAATTTACGGGCTCGGGAAATCAGCCCCAGCATTTT	CASSQFTGSGNQPQHF
.	TRBJ1-5	.	TRBV19	TGTGCCAGTAGTGAAGGGGGACATCAGCCCCAGCATTTT	CASSEGGHQPQHF
.	TRBJ2-2	TRBD2	TRBV5-6	TGTGCCAGCAGCTTGGACCCCGGGGGGGGCACCGGGGAGCTGTTTTTT	CASSLDPGGGTGELFF
.	TRBJ2-1	TRBD1	TRBV11-2	TGTGCCAGCAGCTTAGGGACAGGGTATCATGAGCAGTTCTTC	CASSLGTGYHEQFF
.	TRBJ1-2	.	TRBV9	TGTGCCAGCAGCCAGGGGAGCGGTGGCTACACCTTC	CASSQGSGGYTF
once	TRBJ1-2	.	TRBV4-1	TGCGCCAGCAGCCCCCCGACAGTTTTCTCTGGCTACACCTTC	CASSPPTVFSGYTF
.	TRBJ1-2	.	TRBV7-2	TGTGCCAGCAGCTTAGAGGCGGGGAGGAATAGCTACACCTTC	CASSLEAGRNSYTF
.	TRBJ1-2	.	TRBV30	TGTGCCTGGAGATCCTTCTATGGCTACACCTTC	CAWRSFYGYTF
.	TRBJ2-1	.	TRBV11-3	TGTGCCAGCAGCTTATCGGGAAGGAATGAGCAGTTCTTC	CASSLSGRNEQFF
.	TRBJ1-2	.	TRBV19	TGTGCCAGTAGTATGTTTGAGGGTGATGGCTACACCTTC	CASSMFEGDGYTF